The T cell receptor (beta chain) under discussion was sequenced for a study of tumor-infiltrating lymphocytes in primary liver carcinoma. TCR beta cDNA came from about 500 ng total RNA, primed with a constant-region primer. The TCR beta library was amplified through three nested multiplex PCR rounds in a modified ARM-PCR procedure. The first two PCR rounds, roughly 9 cycles each, used TRBV1-TRBV30 forward primers and a C-beta reverse primer. In TCRdb, the multiplex PCR reads were re-called with MiXCR into one record per CDR3 protein. Altogether roughly 100,000 distinct CDR3 sequences are present, around 80% being singletons, with the ten largest covering approximately 21%. Both RNA and DNA were isolated together from approximately 22-30 mg of bulk tissue that had not been sorted. In the case of this clonotype: Its antigen remains unidentified.

Whole-study results and caveats: Pairs comparing tumor with adjacent tissue or blood overlapped less than pairs drawn from tumor regions.

The germline V gene has CDR1 SQVTM and CDR2 ANQGSEA. The V and J ends lost 7 bases and 2 bases respectively, with 24 bases between them. CDR3 length: 16 amino acids. The V call is TRBV29-1, the J call TRBJ2-7; the D gene could be TRBD1 or TRBD2 (5 bases each). Material for sequencing was liver tumor tissue from sampling region 3. As to subset: tumor region T3, left-lateral pole. This TCR was sampled from a man aged 35-49 years with primary liver carcinoma and hepatitis B virus infection. The chain's CDR3 is CSAMASGTITPYEQYF. The CDR3 DNA reads TGCAGCGCCATGGCATCTGGGACCATCACTCCCTACGAGCAGTACTTC.